Given below is one T cell receptor beta chain in context. Its antigen is unknown. The protocol was immunoSEQ multiplex PCR, while the TCRdb copy is restricted to in-frame clones and leaves out a portion. This table has 15,000 or so clones, about half appearing once. Recipient PBMCs carried a CFSE label and met irradiated graft donor PBMCs for over five days before FACS sorting. This record belongs to a study of Tregs in tolerant kidney transplant recipients. Study results and caveats: Donor-specific Treg expansion exceeded global Treg expansion in tolerant patients, suggesting antigen drive.

This TCR was recovered from a human patient who received a combined kidney and bone marrow transplant. The sequences come from CD4+ T cells from blood cultured with allogeneic cells, collected before the transplant.

CDR3 sequence: CATKPTGENTEAFF. The CDR3 bases are TGTGCCACCAAACCGACAGGTGAAAACACTGAAGCTTTCTTT. The chain links TRBV2 to TRBJ1-1; TRBD1 is a possible D gene (6 bases). The CDR3 spans 14 residues. CDR1 is SNHLY, CDR2 FYNNEI, per germline. Trimming left V 10 bases short and J 2 bases short, with 17 bases between.